The 8 T cell receptor beta chains given below trace back to one sample, sequenced in a study of CD8+ T cells in alopecia areata. The authors extracted RNA and reverse transcribed it into cDNA as the sequencing template. Here immunoSEQ multiplex PCR was the method, and the copy in TCRdb shows in-frame clones only, minus some. The sample shows about 180,000 clones, 45% to 60% of them seen only once. Treatment here: oral pan-JAK inhibitor, 5-10 mg twice daily. Sequences were derived from CD8+ T cells sorted from blood, sampled at week 52, from a patient treated with tofacitinib. Receptors originate from a human donor with alopecia areata.

The chain has TRBV7-9 and TRBJ1-6, with D unclear. This CDR3 spans 14 amino acids. Germline CDR1 is SEHNR and CDR2 is FQNEAQ (reference sequence). V was shortened by 0 bases and J by 4 bases, with 4 bases between the two germline ends. CDR3 in DNA: TGTGCCAGCAGCTTAGCGGATTATAATTCACCCCTCCACTTT. It specifies CASSLADYNSPLHF.

This clone was detected only a few times. This chain links TRBV7-2 with TRBJ2-5, with 7 bases aligning to TRBD1. The CDR3 loop spans 15 amino acids. In germline, CDR1 is SGHTA, CDR2 FQGNSA. J gave up 10 bases and V 1 base, and 12 bases lay outside the gene matches. The CDR3 bases are TGTGCCAGCAGCTTAGACTTCTTGGACAGGAACGGCCAGTACTTC. This gives the protein CASSLDFLDRNGQYF. Complete variable domain (other parts from reference TRBV7-2 and TRBJ2-5): GAGVSQSPSNKVTEKGKDVELRCDPISGHTALYWYRQSLGQGLEFLIYFQGNSAPDKSGLPSDRFSAERTGGSVSTLTIQRTQQEDSAVYLCASSLDFLDRNGQYFGPGTRLLVL.

The chain recombines TRBV27 with TRBJ2-3; D is uncertain. This CDR3 is 13 amino acids long. Germline loops: CDR1 MNHEY, CDR2 SMNVEV (reference sequence). V lost 3 bases and J 1 base, leaving 5 bases between the germline ends. The CDR3 region is CASSFGRTDTQYF. In DNA form, the CDR3 reads TGTGCCAGCAGTTTTGGCCGCACAGATACGCAGTATTTT.

The CDR3 DNA follows: TGTGCCAGCAGCCCGGGACTAGCGGGGAATACAGATACGCAGTATTTT. Protein sequence: CASSPGLAGNTDTQYF. The V call is TRBV7-8, the J call TRBJ2-3, with TRBD2 matching 13 bases. Germline CDR1 is SGHVS and CDR2 is FQNEAQ. Trimming at V came to 5 bases and at J to 3 bases, leaving 5 bases not matched to a gene. The CDR3 totals 16 residues. The entire variable domain, with the rest obtained from reference TRBV7-8 and TRBJ2-3, is as follows: GAGVSQSPRYKVAKRGQDVALRCDPISGHVSLFWYQQALGQGPEFLTYFQNEAQLDKSGLPSDRFFAERPEGSVSTLKIQRTQQEDSAVYLCASSPGLAGNTDTQYFGPGTRLTVL.

This clone has just a few counts. CDR3 in DNA: TGTGCCAGCAGTGACTCTCAGGAAAGCTCCTACAATGAGCAGTTCTTC. Amino acid sequence: CASSDSQESSYNEQFF. The J gene is TRBJ2-1, the V gene TRBV6-4, with unresolved D. Germline lookup yields CDR1 MRHNA and CDR2 SNTAGT. CDR3 length equals 16 residues. V lost 0 bases and J lost 0, with 9 bases in between.

The chain is built from TRBV25-1 and TRBJ1-2; 7 nucleotides match TRBD1. CDR1 is MGHDK and CDR2 is SYGVNS in the germline V gene. The junction had 10 bases not matched to a gene; V was cut back by 3 bases and J by 6 bases. This CDR3 spans 15 amino acids. The DNA of the CDR3 is TGTGCCAGCAGTGACCCTGCGACAGGGACAGATGGCTACACCTTC. This encodes CASSDPATGTDGYTF.

Regarding this clone: A read error may account for a junction end that differs from germline. The chain employs TRBV7-9 and TRBJ2-5; 8 nucleotides align to TRBD2. Germline assignment: CDR1 SEHNR and CDR2 FQNEAQ (reference sequence). The CDR3 totals 14 residues. The CDR3 sequence: CTSSLQAGEETQYF. Written as DNA, the CDR3 is TGTACCAGCAGCCTACAAGCGGGGGAAGAGACCCAGTACTTC.

As regards this clone: This sample also contains other DNA sequences that code for the same CDR3. The rearrangement joins TRBV2 to TRBJ2-5; no reliable D call. V was shortened by 3 bases and J by 5 bases, with 1 base between the two germline ends. Per the germline V gene, CDR1 is SNHLY and CDR2 is FYNNEI. This CDR3 has 10 amino acids. CDR3 bases: TGTGCCAGCAGTGAGGAGACCCAGTACTTC. This codes for CASSEETQYF.